Presented here are 5 T cell receptor beta chains from one specimen sequenced in a study of cytomegalovirus exposure and HLA in healthy donors. Both 60 Vbeta primers and 13 Jbeta primers went into the PCR. TCRdb's copy holds only in-frame clones and misses some; the assay was immunoSEQ multiplex PCR. This table has around 70,000 clones, 75% appearing once. Sequenced: PBMCs. These TCRs come from a man between 65 and 79 years old in good health and CMV-seronegative.

The rearrangement joins TRBV7-6 to TRBJ1-1, with a weak D call TRBD1 (6 bases). Trimming cost V 8 bases and J 1 base, with 11 bases left between them. Germline V gives CDR1 SGHVS, CDR2 FNYEAQ. This CDR3 spans 13 amino acids. In DNA form, the CDR3 reads TGTGCCAGCCGACAGGAGTCGAACACTGAAGCTTTCTTT. Residues: CASRQESNTEAFF.

The gene calls are TRBV7-9 and TRBJ1-2; D call uncertain. Looked up from germline, CDR1 is SEHNR and CDR2 is FQNEAQ (reference sequence). The V gene lost 3 bases and the J gene lost 8 bases, with 16 bases spanning the gap. The CDR3 runs 14 residues. The CDR3 sequence: CASSFPEGSRGYTF. Here the CDR3 DNA reads TGTGCCAGCAGCTTCCCCGAGGGCAGTCGGGGCTACACCTTC.

This clone was observed a handful of times. This sequence joins TRBV6-5 and TRBJ1-6; TRBD1 aligns across 8 bases. The CDR3 has 14 residues. Germline trimming cut 6 bases from V and 9 bases from J; bases unmatched to any gene: 7. CDR1 and CDR2 from the germline V gene are MNHEY and SVGAGI. The CDR3 protein is CASSSDRALSPLHF. The DNA of the CDR3 is TGTGCCAGCAGCTCGGACAGGGCCCTTTCACCCCTCCACTTT.

The chain couples TRBV5-4 to TRBJ2-2, with 8 nucleotides matching TRBD1. The V gene's germline CDR1 is SGHNT and CDR2 YYREEE (reference sequence). The CDR3 covers 15 residues. V gave up 4 bases and J gave up 4 bases; unmatched junction bases: 6. CDR3 sequence: CASSPTGGGTGELFF. The DNA of the CDR3 is TGTGCCAGCAGCCCAACAGGGGGTGGCACCGGGGAGCTGTTTTTT.

The rearrangement links TRBV5-5 to TRBJ1-2; a weak D match, TRBD1 (5 bases). The germline V gene has CDR1 SGHKS and CDR2 YYEKEE (reference sequence). This CDR3 has 14 residues. Trimming shortened V by 1 base and J by 3 bases, and 10 bases separated the two germline ends. The CDR3 here is CASSLYQGDYGYTF. The CDR3 bases are TGTGCCAGCAGCTTGTACCAGGGTGACTATGGCTACACCTTC.